What follows are 15 T cell receptor beta chains derived from one specimen sequenced in a study of post-analysis software for immune sequencing data. Study-wide findings and caveats: Four to six TRBV segments were more frequent in patients than controls; TRBV5-6, TRBV5-1 and TRBV20-1 belonged to this group.

Their target antigens are unknown. Included in the TCR beta cDNA libraries were unique molecular identifiers. A single record per CDR3 protein comes from TCRdb applying MiXCR to the PCR reads. The sample contains approximately 730,000 distinct CDR3 sequences, around 45% of which appear only once. Sequenced material: blood. The receptors shown here come from a girl aged 5-17 years with multiple sclerosis.

The gene calls are TRBV24-1 and TRBJ2-3; D is possibly TRBD1 or TRBD2 (5 bases each). CDR1 and CDR2 from the germline V gene are KGHDR and SFDVKD. The CDR3 contains 16 residues. Trimming shortened V by 4 bases and J by 2 bases, and 15 bases separated the two germline ends. The CDR3 DNA sequence: TGTGCCACCAGTGACGCCACCGGGGACCCCACAGATACGCAGTATTTT. It yields the protein CATSDATGDPTDTQYF.

The chain employs TRBV6-1 and TRBJ2-4; TRBD1 matches at 7 bases. With the DNA end fitting TRBJ2-5 better, the J assignment may be wrong. Germline V lookup: CDR1 MNHNS, CDR2 SASEGT. The length of the CDR3 is 15 residues. The CDR3 region is CASSETGPMGETQYF. The CDR3 DNA reads TGTGCCAGCAGTGAGACAGGGCCTATGGGGGAGACCCAGTACTTC.

This clonotype has just a few counts. This chain joins TRBV4-1 and TRBJ1-2, with D possibly being TRBD1 (6 bases). CDR1 is MGHRA and CDR2 is YSYEKL in the germline V gene. V was shortened by 4 bases and J by 2 bases, with 17 bases between the two germline ends. The CDR3 totals 16 residues. CDR3 nucleotide sequence: TGCGCCAGCAGCCCGGCGACGGGGGGCGCGAACTATGGCTACACCTTC. Residues: CASSPATGGANYGYTF.

This clonotype was counted a single time. The V gene is TRBV7-9, the J gene TRBJ2-3; tentative D call: TRBD2 (6 bases). The CDR3 loop spans 16 amino acids. The V end was cut by 5 bases, the J end by 0 bases, with 15 bases between. Germline CDR1 and CDR2: SEHNR and FQNEAQ (reference sequence). The CDR3 sequence is CASSPLPGASTDTQYF. The CDR3 coding sequence is TGTGCCAGCAGCCCACTCCCGGGAGCCAGCACAGATACGCAGTATTTT.

The chain couples TRBV9 to TRBJ2-3; TRBD1 aligns across 8 bases. The CDR3 contains 17 residues. Germline CDR1 reads SGDLS; CDR2 reads YYNGEE. With 0 bases clipped from V and 4 bases from J, the junction kept 10 bases outside the gene matches. CDR3 bases: TGTGCCAGCAGCGTAGTAGGGCAGGGGGCGTTCGCAGATACGCAGTATTTT. As protein: CASSVVGQGAFADTQYF.

The V and J genes are TRBV7-3 and TRBJ2-7; perhaps TRBD2 as D (6 bases). Between the trimmed V and J ends, which lost 1 base and 3 bases, there was a span of 16 bases. Germline lookup yields CDR1 SGHTA and CDR2 FQGTGA. The CDR3 length is 16 residues. The CDR3 is CASSLNPGATIYEQYF. For the CDR3, the DNA is TGTGCCAGCAGCTTAAACCCGGGAGCGACTATCTACGAGCAGTACTTC.

CDR3 amino acids: CASSFTPTSGYEQYF. The CDR3 region has the DNA TGTGCCAGCAGTTTCACACCGACTAGCGGCTACGAGCAGTACTTC. V usage is TRBV12-3 or TRBV12-4 and J usage is TRBJ2-7; 9 bases agree with TRBD2. There are 15 residues in the CDR3. With 3 bases clipped from V and 3 bases from J, the junction kept 6 bases outside the gene matches.

The genes are TRBV9 and TRBJ1-2; possibly TRBD1 for D (6 bases). V lost 4 bases to trimming and J lost 4 bases, with 17 bases between them. From germline, CDR1 is SGDLS and CDR2 YYNGEE. The CDR3 is 15 amino acids. Here the CDR3 reads CASSPGRGEGYGYTF. The DNA of the CDR3 is TGTGCCAGCAGCCCTGGCAGGGGAGAAGGCTATGGCTACACCTTC.

The V and J genes are TRBV7-9 and TRBJ2-7, with D hard to call. CDR1 is SEHNR, CDR2 FQNEAQ, per germline (reference sequence). The CDR3 sequence is 16 residues long. V dropped 5 bases and J dropped 6 bases, with 23 bases sitting between them. The CDR3 loop is CASSPVIAMGNGEQYF. The CDR3 bases are TGTGCCAGCAGCCCAGTAATAGCTATGGGTAATGGCGAGCAGTACTTC.

The V gene is TRBV5-1, the J gene TRBJ2-5, with D tentatively TRBD1 or TRBD2 (6 bases each). CDR1 is SGHRS and CDR2 is YFSETQ in the germline V gene. V was pared by 4 bases and J by 11 bases, with 24 bases between. CDR3 length: 15 amino acids. Here the CDR3 reads CASSPTGGSSRGQYF. In DNA, the CDR3 is TGCGCCAGCAGCCCTACCGGGGGCTCGAGTCGCGGGCAGTACTTC. Drawing the rest from reference TRBV5-1 and TRBJ2-5, the complete variable domain is KAGVTQTPRYLIKTRGQQVTLSCSPISGHRSVSWYQQTPGQGLQFLFEYFSETQRNKGNFPGRFSGRQFSNSRSEMNVSTLELGDSALYLCASSPTGGSSRGQYFGPGTRLLVL.

This clonotype was seen only once. The CDR3 reads CSARDRRLSTDTQYF. The DNA of the CDR3 is TGCAGTGCTAGAGATCGAAGACTAAGCACAGATACGCAGTATTTT. The chain couples TRBV20-1 to TRBJ2-3, with a possible D match to TRBD2 (5 bases). The length of the CDR3 is 15 residues. V gave up 0 bases and J gave up 0 bases, with 10 bases separating them. Germline CDR1 DFQATT, CDR2 SNEGSKA (reference sequence).

In this sample, this clonotype turned up many times. The chain joins TRBV20-1 to TRBJ2-7, with a possible D match to TRBD2 (5 bases). The CDR3 length is 13 residues. V lost 2 bases and J 3 bases, leaving 11 bases between the germline ends. Germline loops: CDR1 DFQATT, CDR2 SNEGSKA (reference sequence). The CDR3 spells CSARSLSDYEQYF. In DNA, the CDR3 is TGCAGTGCTAGATCCCTTAGCGACTACGAGCAGTACTTC.

The chain combines TRBV5-1 with TRBJ1-2; D possibly corresponds to TRBD1 (5 bases). V was clipped by 3 bases and J by 4 bases, with 22 bases between them. Germline V gives CDR1 SGHRS, CDR2 YFSETQ. This CDR3 has 17 residues. The CDR3 bases are TGCGCCAGCAGCTCGCACGGGTTATACGACGGGGGCTATGGCTACACCTTC. It is translated as CASSSHGLYDGGYGYTF.

V is TRBV20-1 and J is TRBJ2-1; 7 positions match TRBD1. J gave up 6 bases and V 5 bases, and 10 bases lay outside the gene matches. Per germline, CDR1 DFQATT and CDR2 SNEGSKA (reference sequence). The CDR3 has 14 amino acids. Written as DNA, the CDR3 is TGCAGTGCTGAAACCGGGACAGCCAGCAATGAGCAGTTCTTC. Protein: CSAETGTASNEQFF.

The chain combines TRBV7-9 with TRBJ2-5; D is undetermined. Germline CDR1 is SEHNR and CDR2 is FQNEAQ (reference sequence). V was clipped by 2 bases and J by 5 bases, with 9 bases between them. The CDR3 loop spans 13 amino acids. The CDR3 region is CASSLRESETQYF. CDR3 nucleotides: TGTGCCAGCAGCTTAAGAGAGAGCGAGACCCAGTACTTC.